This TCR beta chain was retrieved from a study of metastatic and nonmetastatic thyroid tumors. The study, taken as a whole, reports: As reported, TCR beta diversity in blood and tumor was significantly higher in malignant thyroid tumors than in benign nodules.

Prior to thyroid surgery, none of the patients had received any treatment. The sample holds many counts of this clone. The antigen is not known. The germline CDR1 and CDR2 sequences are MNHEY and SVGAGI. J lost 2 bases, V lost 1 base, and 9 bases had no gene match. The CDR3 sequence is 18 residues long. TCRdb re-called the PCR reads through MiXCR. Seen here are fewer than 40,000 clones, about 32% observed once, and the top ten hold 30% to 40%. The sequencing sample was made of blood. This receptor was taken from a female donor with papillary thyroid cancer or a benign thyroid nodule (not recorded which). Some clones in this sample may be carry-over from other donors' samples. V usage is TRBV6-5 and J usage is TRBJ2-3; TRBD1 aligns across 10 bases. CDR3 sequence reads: CASSYLRWGTGDTDTQYF. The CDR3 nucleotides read TGTGCCAGCAGTTACTTGAGGTGGGGGACAGGGGACACAGATACGCAGTATTTT.